A selection of T cell receptor beta chains follows, all from one sample in a study of shared clonotypes between healthy human individuals. The assay was immunoSEQ multiplex PCR, and TCRdb's table has in-frame clones only and misses some. The data show about 670,000 clones, with about two thirds seen just once and 1.8% held by the top ten. Sequencing used memory CD4+ T cells sorted from blood. The receptor source for this set is a woman aged 25 to 45 in good health. CDR3s leave out the opening cysteine and the closing phenylalanine or tryptophan. Some rows mark clone size as missing; the rest say once, few, many or name a class of expanded clone.

TRBJ2-2,TRBV7-2,NA,ASSSVPGLVRYTGELF
TRBJ1-4,TRBV25-1,NA,ASSVAGGQGGEKLF
TRBJ1-5,TRBV19,NA,ASSLRQVFSNQPQH
TRBJ1-5,TRBV19,NA,ASSLPARGRGNQPQH
TRBJ1-5,TRBV28,NA,ASRRIGGYQPQH
TRBJ1-5,TRBV7-8,few,ASSLVWAPGSNQPQH
TRBJ1-4,TRBV28,NA,AYTAVNEKLF
TRBJ2-5,TRBV2,NA,ASRFQETQY
TRBJ2-3,TRBV25-1,few,ASSDPGRTDTQY
TRBJ2-3,TRBV10-1,NA,ASSPGAGTDTQY
TRBJ2-2,TRBV5-3,many,ARSLTSENTGELF
TRBJ1-1,TRBV19,NA,ASSIKALNTEAF